Each of the 21 T cell receptor beta chains below was sequenced from the same sample in a study of Graves' ophthalmopathy and Graves' hyperthyroidism. RNA transcripts were the template, and TCR beta CDR3 regions were amplified from them. The first-round RT-PCR employed HTBI primers together with the Qiagen OneStep RT-PCR kit. A multiplex PCR was then performed as the second round. TCRdb processed the multiplex PCR reads anew with MiXCR; each CDR3 protein has one entry. The sample yields approximately 700,000 distinct CDR3 sequences, 40% seen once. The sequenced sample consisted of peripheral blood. These receptors all come from an adult man with Graves' ophthalmopathy.

This chain uses TRBV7-2 with TRBJ2-5, with a possible D match to TRBD2 (6 bases). Trimming took off 5 bases at V and 4 bases at J, with 23 bases between the two ends. The CDR3 has 17 residues. Germline CDR1 SGHTA, CDR2 FQGNSA. The CDR3 spells CASSRLGVAKGGETQYF. CDR3 DNA sequence: TGTGCCAGCAGCCGTTTAGGGGTGGCCAAGGGAGGAGAGACCCAGTACTTC.

This CDR3 is CASSAGEAPTYGYTF. DNA for the CDR3: TGTGCCAGCAGCGCCGGGGAGGCCCCCACCTATGGCTACACCTTC. This chain connects TRBV12-3 or TRBV12-4 to TRBJ1-2; no reliable D call. The CDR3 is 15 amino acids. V was pared by 6 bases and J by 4 bases, with 18 bases between.

The chain couples TRBV2 to TRBJ1-2; D remains unclear. V gave up 1 base and J gave up 9 bases, with 3 bases separating them. Germline loops: CDR1 SNHLY, CDR2 FYNNEI. CDR3 length: 10 residues. CDR3 nucleotides: TGTGCCAGCAGTGAAGTTAGCTACACCTTC. It is translated as CASSEVSYTF. Drawing the rest from reference TRBV2 and TRBJ1-2, the complete variable domain is EPEVTQTPSHQVTQMGQEVILRCVPISNHLYFYWYRQILGQKVEFLVSFYNNEISEKSEIFDDQFSVERPDGSNFTLKIRSTKLEDSAMYFCASSEVSYTFGSGTRLTVV.

Only a few counts were recorded for this clonotype. A junction end diverges from the germline sequence, so it may reflect a read error. V usage is TRBV11-2 and J usage is TRBJ2-7; D is ambiguous. Germline V gene lookup returns CDR1 SGHAT and CDR2 FQNNGV. CDR3 length: 12 residues. CDR3: CASSLGSYEQHF. CDR3 DNA sequence: TGTGCCAGCAGCTTAGGGTCCTACGAGCAGCACTTC.

Worth noting for this clonotype: A read error is possible here, since a much larger clone lies one base away. The J gene is TRBJ2-7, the V gene TRBV12-3 or TRBV12-4, with TRBD1 matching over 7 bases. There are 13 residues in the CDR3. The J segment lost 6 bases and the V segment lost 6 bases, leaving 8 bases of the junction unmatched. The CDR3 bases are TGTGCCAGCAGCCTAGGGACAGCTCCCGAGCAGTACTTC. It codes for CASSLGTAPEQYF.

This clonotype showed up many times. The chain employs TRBV2 and TRBJ1-5; TRBD1 might be the D (5 bases). The CDR3 runs 12 residues. Trimming took 8 bases from V and 4 from J, leaving 9 bases between them. Germline values: CDR1 SNHLY, CDR2 FYNNEI. The CDR3 spells CASGDGNQPQHF. The DNA of the CDR3 is TGTGCCAGCGGGGACGGTAATCAGCCCCAGCATTTT.

The V call is TRBV2, the J call TRBJ1-5; D unclear. Germline V gene sequence: CDR1 SNHLY, CDR2 FYNNEI. CDR3 length: 17 residues. Trimming took off 4 bases at V and 2 bases at J, with 18 bases between the two ends. The CDR3 protein is CASSAGNFFQGNQPQHF. The CDR3 bases are TGTGCCAGCAGTGCGGGGAACTTCTTCCAGGGCAATCAGCCCCAGCATTTT.

With regard to this clonotype: An end of the junction differs from the germline gene, which may be a read error. This chain connects TRBV10-2 to TRBJ2-7; 10 nucleotides align to TRBD1. CDR1 is WSHSY, CDR2 SAAADI, per germline. The CDR3 spans 13 residues. The CDR3 DNA follows: TGTGCCAGCAGCCCGCGGACAGGGGGGGTTTGGCACTTC. Its protein product is CASSPRTGGVWHF.

This chain connects TRBV4-3 to TRBJ1-2; perhaps TRBD1 as D (5 bases). This CDR3 has 16 residues. Germline CDR1 LGHNA, CDR2 YSLEER. The germline V and J ends were trimmed by 2 bases and 4 bases, with 17 bases remaining between them. The CDR3 loop reads CASSQRSEQEIYGYTF. The CDR3 DNA is TGCGCCAGCAGCCAAAGATCTGAACAGGAGATCTATGGCTACACCTTC.

This clonotype was counted only a few times. J is TRBJ2-7 and V is TRBV14; D gene ambiguous. Germline lookup yields CDR1 SGHDN and CDR2 FVKESK. The CDR3 sequence is 15 residues long. V gave up 1 base and J gave up 0 bases, with 10 bases separating them. CDR3 amino acids: CASSQGARYSYEQYF. The CDR3 DNA reads as TGTGCCAGCAGCCAAGGGGCACGCTACTCCTACGAGCAGTACTTC. Full variable domain (outside the CDR3, taken from reference TRBV14 and TRBJ2-7): EAGVTQFPSHSVIEKGQTVTLRCDPISGHDNLYWYRRVMGKEIKFLLHFVKESKQDESGMPNNRFLAERTGGTYSTLKVQPAELEDSGVYFCASSQGARYSYEQYFGPGTRLTVT.

About this clonotype itself: Its ends do not fully match the called genes, so a read error is possible. This chain connects TRBV2 to TRBJ1-2; D call uncertain. Germline-derived CDR1 and CDR2 are SNHLY and FYNNEI. The CDR3 runs 14 residues. CDR3 residues: CASKEGTQYDGYSF. Written as DNA, the CDR3 is TGTGCCAGCAAGGAAGGCACCCAATACGATGGCTACAGCTTC.

This clonotype was seen only a few times. This chain uses TRBV7-4 with TRBJ2-5, with TRBD1 identical over 9 bases. Germline V gene data show CDR1 as SGHVT and CDR2 as SQSDAQ. The CDR3 runs to 16 residues. Trimming took 5 bases from V and 0 from J; bases not matched to a gene: 7. CDR3 bases: TGTGCCAGCAGCCCCGGGACAGGGACGTACCAAGAGACCCAGTACTTC. Its translation: CASSPGTGTYQETQYF.

As for this clonotype: An end of the junction differs from the germline gene, which may be a read error. V is TRBV24-1 and J is TRBJ1-5, with D possibly being TRBD1 (5 bases). Germline CDR1 reads KGHDR; CDR2 reads SFDVKD. The length of the CDR3 is 15 residues. Here the CDR3 reads CASSYSRQGGQPQHF. Written as DNA, the CDR3 is TGTGCCAGCAGTTACTCCAGGCAGGGAGGCCAGCCCCAGCATTTT.

In the case of this clonotype: A read error may produce the germline difference seen at one junction end. The V gene is TRBV5-6, the J gene TRBJ1-1; no reliable D call. Germline lookup yields CDR1 SGHDT and CDR2 YYEEEE. The CDR3 consists of 17 residues. The CDR3 DNA reads TGTGCCAACAGCTTGGTTACCCCGCCCCGGACGAACACTGAAGCTTTCTTT. Its translation is CANSLVTPPRTNTEAFF.

Details on this clonotype: One end of the junction does not line up with germline, which may come from a read error. The chain joins TRBV7-3 to TRBJ2-6; 9 bases agree with TRBD1. The CDR3 sequence is 13 residues long. The V gene's germline CDR1 is SGHTA and CDR2 FQGTGA. The CDR3 region is CASSSTGGNVLTF. CDR3 bases: TGTGCCAGCAGCTCGACAGGGGGCAACGTCCTGACTTTC.

The chain carries TRBV15 and TRBJ1-4; D ambiguous. CDR1 is LNHNV and CDR2 is YYDKDF in the germline V gene (reference sequence). This CDR3 region has 16 residues. Trimming shortened V by 2 bases and J by 3 bases, and 13 bases separated the two germline ends. The CDR3 reads CATSRFLGESNEKLFF. For the CDR3, the DNA is TGTGCCACCAGCAGATTTCTCGGGGAGTCTAATGAAAAACTGTTTTTT.

V gene TRBV2 combines with J gene TRBJ2-5; maybe TRBD1 (5 bases). With 2 bases removed from V and 4 bases from J, the gap between germline ends came to 14 bases. Germline V gene lookup returns CDR1 SNHLY and CDR2 FYNNEI. This CDR3 comprises 15 residues. The DNA for the CDR3 is TGTGCCAGCAGTGAATGGGGCGAGGCTCGAGAGACCCAGTACTTC. Translated: CASSEWGEARETQYF.

This clonotype came up many times. The chain couples TRBV2 to TRBJ1-6, with TRBD1 identical over 10 bases. Germline V gene sequence: CDR1 SNHLY, CDR2 FYNNEI. The CDR3 totals 16 residues. The junction had 7 bases not matched to a gene; V was cut back by 6 bases and J by 5 bases. The CDR3 protein is CASRFTGTGDNSPLHF. DNA for the CDR3: TGTGCCAGCAGATTCACCGGGACAGGGGATAATTCACCCCTCCACTTT.

This chain joins TRBV20-1 and TRBJ1-1; TRBD1 is a possible D gene (5 bases). The germline V and J ends were trimmed by 6 bases and 7 bases, with 18 bases remaining between them. The germline V gene encodes CDR1 DFQATT and CDR2 SNEGSKA (reference sequence). This CDR3 is 13 amino acids long. This chain's CDR3 is CSAQRTGTFEAFF. The DNA for the CDR3 is TGCAGTGCCCAACGGACCGGGACTTTTGAAGCTTTCTTT.

J is TRBJ1-3 and V is TRBV9; possibly TRBD1 for D (5 bases). The germline CDR1 and CDR2 sequences are SGDLS and YYNGEE. This CDR3 comprises 15 residues. Trimming stripped 7 bases from V and 0 bases from J, with 14 bases between. DNA for the CDR3: TGTGCCAGCGGTTTCGGGACGAGCTCTGGAAACACCATATATTTT. Encoded protein: CASGFGTSSGNTIYF.

Many counts were recorded for this clonotype. The rearrangement joins TRBV10-1 to TRBJ2-2, with TRBD2 matching over 7 bases. V was clipped by 8 bases and J by 4 bases; unmatched bases: 4. Germline assignment: CDR1 WNHNN and CDR2 SYGVQD (reference sequence). The CDR3 has 13 amino acids. DNA of the CDR3: TGCGCCAGCGGAGCTAGCGGCACCGGGGAGCTGTTTTTT. This codes for CASGASGTGELFF.